The T cell receptor (beta chain) under discussion was sequenced for a study of T cell responses to AZD1222 COVID-19 vaccine. Across the whole study: Samples with a second dose at about 4 or about 12 weeks were pooled together. General study points: Spike-specific TCRs gained breadth and depth after people received two AZD1222 doses.

Generated by immunoSEQ multiplex PCR, the TCRdb table keeps only in-frame clones and is missing some. The top ten clones hold roughly 1.5% of a sample with about 96,000 clones, 89% of them seen once. Comments on this clone: Its specificity is not known.

This CDR3 is built from 12 residues. The V gene's germline CDR1 is MNHEY and CDR2 SVGAGI. Trimming stripped 5 bases from V and 3 bases from J, with 8 bases between. The V gene is TRBV6-5, the J gene TRBJ2-7, with a possible D match to TRBD2 (5 bases). The receptor comes from an adult in good health. Sequencing used peripheral blood, obtained on day 0 of AZD1222 vaccination. CDR3 residues: CASSPRGYEQYF. The CDR3 DNA reads TGTGCCAGCAGTCCCCGGGGCTACGAGCAGTACTTC.